The 14 T cell receptor beta chains below come from one sample, sequenced in a study of Graves' ophthalmopathy and Graves' hyperthyroidism. Amplification of the TCR beta CDR3 regions used RNA transcripts (as template). First-round RT-PCR used HTBI primers; second-round multiplex PCR followed. TCRdb re-analysed the multiplex PCR reads in MiXCR, keeping a single row per CDR3 protein. Of 400,000 or so distinct CDR3 sequences listed, approximately 18% are singletons. Sequenced input: peripheral blood. Every receptor here comes from an adult woman with stable Graves' hyperthyroidism.

This clonotype appeared many times. The chain is built from TRBV4-3 and TRBJ1-2, with D possibly matching TRBD1 (5 bases). Germline V gene lookup returns CDR1 LGHNA and CDR2 YSLEER. V dropped 0 bases and J dropped 0 bases, with 11 bases sitting between them. The length of the CDR3 is 16 residues. For the CDR3, the DNA is TGCGCCAGCAGCCAAGATAGTCACAGGTCTAACTATGGCTACACCTTC. Its translation: CASSQDSHRSNYGYTF.

Ten or more counts support this clonotype. The chain combines TRBV5-1 with TRBJ2-7; 9 bases fit TRBD2. The germline gives CDR1 SGHRS, CDR2 YFSETQ. This CDR3 contains 17 residues. Trimming removed 4 bases from V and 5 bases from J; junction bases left unmatched: 16. CDR3 amino acids: CASSLLVGSAGGDEQYF. The CDR3 nucleotides read TGCGCCAGCAGCCTTCTAGTAGGCTCGGCGGGAGGGGACGAGCAGTACTTC.

The genes are TRBV27 and TRBJ1-1; D unclear. V was clipped by 8 bases and J by 0 bases, with 7 bases between them. CDR1 is MNHEY and CDR2 is SMNVEV in the germline V gene (reference sequence). This CDR3 contains 12 residues. This chain's CDR3 is CASGRVNTEAFF. In DNA, the CDR3 is TGTGCCAGCGGACGAGTGAACACTGAAGCTTTCTTT.

There are many counts of this clonotype. V is TRBV20-1 and J is TRBJ2-5, with TRBD1 matching over 7 bases. The J segment lost 6 bases and the V segment lost 4 bases, leaving 8 bases of the junction unmatched. CDR3 length equals 13 residues. Germline loops: CDR1 DFQATT, CDR2 SNEGSKA (reference sequence). CDR3 loop: CSANPGGWQTQYF. Here the CDR3 DNA reads TGCAGTGCTAACCCAGGGGGTTGGCAGACCCAGTACTTC.

In its sample, this clonotype was seen many times. The V call is TRBV20-1, the J call TRBJ1-1; D is unresolved. The ends were cut back, 2 bases at V and 4 bases at J, with 14 bases in the middle. The CDR3 is made up of 14 amino acids. The germline V gene encodes CDR1 DFQATT and CDR2 SNEGSKA (reference sequence). CDR3 coding DNA: TGCAGTGCTAGATGGGCGAGCCGGAGCACTGAAGCTTTCTTT. Its translation is CSARWASRSTEAFF.

This clonotype was recorded at least ten times. J is TRBJ2-2 and V is TRBV24-1; D call uncertain. CDR3 length: 13 residues. CDR1 is KGHDR, CDR2 SFDVKD, per germline. Trimming took 9 bases from V and 7 from J, leaving 14 bases between them. This CDR3 reads CATQSTGFGELFF. CDR3 nucleotides: TGTGCCACCCAATCCACGGGCTTCGGGGAGCTGTTTTTT.

This clonotype came up many times. This chain's CDR3 is CASSPWSGSNEQYF. DNA of the CDR3: TGTGCCAGCAGTCCGTGGAGCGGGAGTAACGAGCAGTACTTC. V and J are TRBV6-2 or TRBV6-3 and TRBJ2-7, with TRBD2 matching over 8 bases. From germline, CDR1 is MNHEY and CDR2 SVGEGT. V shed 5 bases, J shed 5 bases, and the junction held 8 bases outside the gene matches. The CDR3 has 14 amino acids.

This clonotype was recorded many times. The chain carries TRBV29-1 and TRBJ1-1; 7 nucleotides match TRBD1. V was clipped by 7 bases and J by 1 base; unmatched bases: 9. Germline V CDR1 and CDR2: SQVTM, ANQGSEA. The CDR3 sequence is 14 residues long. The CDR3 region is CSAPRGQANTEAFF. The CDR3 coding sequence is TGCAGCGCACCTCGTGGACAGGCGAACACTGAAGCTTTCTTT.

Many counts were recorded for this clonotype. The CDR3 coding sequence is TGTGCCAGCAGCTTCCTAGCGGACTCTACGATGGGGCAGTACTTC. As protein: CASSFLADSTMGQYF. V usage is TRBV7-2 and J usage is TRBJ2-7; 7 bases map to TRBD2. V shed 3 bases, J shed 9 bases, and the junction held 14 bases outside the gene matches. Germline V gene data show CDR1 as SGHTA and CDR2 as FQGNSA. This CDR3 region has 15 residues.

This clonotype was picked up many times. The rearrangement joins TRBV30 to TRBJ2-5, with 11 positions matching TRBD1. CDR1 is GTSNPN, CDR2 SVGIG, per germline (reference sequence). V shed 4 bases and J 4 bases; nucleotides not matched to a gene: 8. This CDR3 comprises 15 residues. CDR3 protein: CAWNTGTGGGETQYF. DNA of the CDR3: TGTGCCTGGAACACCGGGACAGGGGGTGGAGAGACCCAGTACTTC. The full variable domain, rest sourced from reference TRBV30 and TRBJ2-5, is SQTIHQWPATLVQPVGSPLSLECTVEGTSNPNLYWYRQAAGRGLQLLFYSVGIGQISSEVPQNLSASRPQDRQFILSSKKLLLSDSGFYLCAWNTGTGGGETQYFGPGTRLLVL.

Ten or more counts support this clonotype. This rearrangement joins TRBV2 to TRBJ1-1; TRBD1 might be the D (5 bases). The germline V and J ends were trimmed by 8 bases and 8 bases, with 18 bases remaining between them. CDR1 is SNHLY, CDR2 FYNNEI, per germline. CDR3 length: 13 residues. The CDR3 is CASREGREREAFF. The CDR3 region has the DNA TGTGCCAGCCGGGAGGGGCGCGAAAGGGAAGCTTTCTTT.

This clonotype was seen at least ten times. The rearrangement uses TRBV6-1 and TRBJ1-2, with TRBD1 matching over 7 bases. The CDR3 contains 15 residues. In germline, CDR1 is MNHNS, CDR2 SASEGT. The J segment lost 4 bases and the V segment lost 2 bases, leaving 7 bases of the junction unmatched. CDR3 protein: CASSEWQGGIYGYTF. CDR3 nucleotides: TGTGCCAGCAGTGAATGGCAGGGGGGTATCTATGGCTACACCTTC.

This clonotype was seen at least ten times. The J gene is TRBJ2-7, the V gene TRBV7-9; 7 positions match TRBD2. The J segment lost 4 bases and the V segment lost 5 bases, leaving 8 bases of the junction unmatched. Germline assignment: CDR1 SEHNR and CDR2 FQNEAQ (reference sequence). CDR3 size: 14 residues. Here the CDR3 reads CASSASAAGYEQYF. The CDR3 DNA reads as TGTGCCAGCAGCGCCAGTGCAGCGGGGTACGAGCAGTACTTC.

This chain links TRBV4-3 with TRBJ1-2, with TRBD1 as a possible D gene (5 bases). CDR1 and CDR2 from the germline V gene are LGHNA and YSLEER. The CDR3 extends over 15 amino acids. V lost 4 bases and J lost 4, with 16 bases in between. The CDR3, as DNA: TGCGCCAGCAGCCGATATGGCGCAGGGACCTATGGCTACACCTTC. Its translation is CASSRYGAGTYGYTF.